This is a list of T cell receptor beta chains from one sample in a study of cytomegalovirus exposure and HLA in healthy donors. Here immunoSEQ multiplex PCR was the method, and the copy in TCRdb shows in-frame clones only, minus some. The data show about 88,000 clones, with around 89% seen just once and roughly 2.2% held by the top ten. The source material was PBMCs. These receptors were taken from a man in his late teens or twenties in good health and CMV-seronegative. CDR3s leave out the opening cysteine and the closing phenylalanine or tryptophan. Fields, in order: J gene, D gene, V gene, CDR3 protein. A D gene is named only where the DNA matches it firmly.

TRBJ2-2 TRBD2 TRBV5-1 ASSLALAGTTGELF
TRBJ2-1 TRBD2 TRBV7-9 ASSYPLAGGGDEQF
TRBJ1-4 TRBD1 TRBV7-3 ASSLKAGGRLLF
TRBJ1-1 - TRBV5-6 ASSPDRSIEAF
TRBJ1-1 - TRBV2 ASSEARRGEAF
TRBJ2-5 TRBD2 TRBV7-6 ASSFEVAGGLQETQY
TRBJ1-1 - TRBV19 ASSISKVAHTEAF
TRBJ1-1 - TRBV5-5 ASSRVVAGDLTGAF
TRBJ1-5 TRBD1 TRBV18 ASSPGQLSNQPQH
TRBJ2-1 TRBD2 TRBV25-1 ASSDPSGRSGEQF
TRBJ2-1 - TRBV7-9 ASSPYQGRSGNEQF
TRBJ1-4 TRBD1 TRBV6-5 ASSWGTGLNEKLF
TRBJ1-5 - TRBV7-9 ASSPRRGSRDNQPQH
TRBJ1-4 - TRBV28 ASSSGRGTEKLF
TRBJ2-7 - TRBV6-5 ASTRGQGYEQY
TRBJ2-3 TRBD2 TRBV6-4 ASKASGSGDTQY
TRBJ2-1 TRBD2 TRBV2 ASSGLLSGVTKYDNEQF
TRBJ2-3 - TRBV5-1 ASSSGTSLWADTQY
TRBJ2-5 - TRBV5-4 ASSFGLGASEETQY
TRBJ2-7 TRBD2 TRBV5-5 ASSLAGPSGGSYEQY
TRBJ2-3 TRBD2 TRBV4-3 ASSQVTASGSAADTQY
TRBJ1-2 TRBD1 TRBV7-6 ASSPDQGANYGYT
TRBJ1-2 - TRBV29-1 SVEPTQGGYGYT
- TRBD1 TRBV10-3 ASGQGYEQY
TRBJ1-6 - TRBV27 ASSLQGLPGNSPLH
TRBJ1-3 TRBD1 TRBV7-6 ASSVRQGRTASGNTIY
TRBJ2-1 - TRBV11-3 ASSPVANNNEQF
TRBJ2-3 - TRBV7-9 ASSLEGETDTQY
TRBJ1-2 TRBD1 TRBV18 ASSPGTGGDCGYT
TRBJ2-7 TRBD2 TRBV28 ASSGTSEQY
TRBJ2-1 TRBD2 TRBV28 ASSPRGGSGRGEQF
TRBJ1-1 - TRBV5-4 ASSLPGANTEAF
TRBJ2-5 TRBD1 TRBV29-1 SAGQQETQY
TRBJ1-2 TRBD1 TRBV7-9 ASSPRTGANYGYT
TRBJ2-7 - TRBV4-1 ASSQDSRTYEQY
TRBJ2-2 - TRBV5-1 ASSLGLANTGELF
TRBJ2-7 - TRBV11-2 ASSARDLINTQQY
TRBJ2-1 TRBD2 TRBV2 ASSSGTSGNGEQF
TRBJ2-7 - TRBV28 ASSFQGAPGGYEQY
TRBJ2-7 TRBD1 TRBV6-5 ASSRTGESEQY
TRBJ2-7 - TRBV7-9 ASSLNPLVADYEQY